Shown below are 11 T cell receptor beta chains from a single sample sequenced in a study of blood T cells in healthy people across ages (dated by TCRdb to the mid-2010s). The library was obtained by 5' RACE. The sequencer was an Illumina HiSeq 2500. A second PCR of about 6 to 12 cycles was run with a J-beta primer mix and a sample-barcoded 5' primer. TCRdb handled the public reads itself, with Q25 trimming in fastp and clone calling in MiXCR, and kept productive beta chains. Every CDR3 protein is listed once, alongside the most common genes and DNA of its rows. In this sample the table shows around 900,000 distinct CDR3 sequences, 29% of which occur a single time. Jointly, the top ten make up roughly 17% of the sample. Sequenced input: blood. The source of these receptors is a woman of 80 years or more in good health.

V is TRBV4-2 and J is TRBJ2-7; 8 bases match TRBD2. Germline trimming cut 0 bases from V and 6 bases from J; bases unmatched to any gene: 7. The germline V gene encodes CDR1 LGHNA and CDR2 YNFKEQ. The CDR3 is made up of 15 amino acids. The CDR3 spells CASSQEAGLGGEQYF. The CDR3 region has the DNA TGTGCCAGCAGCCAAGAGGCGGGACTAGGAGGCGAGCAGTACTTC.

This clonotype was seen at least ten times. V gene TRBV5-1 combines with J gene TRBJ2-7, with a possible D match to TRBD1 (7 bases). Germline loops: CDR1 SGHRS, CDR2 YFSETQ. The CDR3 covers 13 residues. V lost 0 bases to trimming and J lost 5 bases, with 9 bases between them. The DNA for the CDR3 is TGCGCCAGCAGCTTGGTCAGGGGGGACGAGCAGTACTTC. Translation: CASSLVRGDEQYF. Full variable domain (missing parts from reference TRBV5-1 and TRBJ2-7): KAGVTQTPRYLIKTRGQQVTLSCSPISGHRSVSWYQQTPGQGLQFLFEYFSETQRNKGNFPGRFSGRQFSNSRSEMNVSTLELGDSALYLCASSLVRGDEQYFGPGTRLTVT.

The table lists this clonotype with a count of one. DNA of the CDR3: TGTGCCACCAGCAGAGGGGGACGAGCGGGGGGGAGGAATGAGCAGTTCTTC. It is translated as CATSRGGRAGGRNEQFF. The V gene is TRBV15, the J gene TRBJ2-1, with 10 positions matching TRBD2. The V gene's germline CDR1 is LNHNV and CDR2 YYDKDF (reference sequence). The CDR3 covers 17 residues. Unmatched junction bases numbered 10, after V lost 1 base and J lost 7 bases.

As for this clonotype: A much larger clone lies a single base off, so this may be a read error. The chain has TRBV12-3 or TRBV12-4 and TRBJ2-7, with 10 positions matching TRBD1. The trim removed 4 bases at V and 7 bases at J, leaving 10 bases unmatched. The CDR3 runs to 15 residues. CDR3 sequence (DNA): TGTGCCAGCAGTTCCGGGACAGGGGATCGAAATGAGCAGTACTTC. Amino acids: CASSSGTGDRNEQYF.

This clonotype was seen ten or more times. The junction differs from germline at one of its ends, possibly a read error. The rearrangement links TRBV5-1 to TRBJ1-5; 7 bases are shared with TRBD1. The CDR3 has 15 residues. In germline, CDR1 is SGHRS, CDR2 YFSETQ. The CDR3 is CASSLGAGGNQPQHF. CDR3 DNA: TGTGCCAGCAGCTTGGGGGCAGGGGGGAATCAGCCCCAGCATTTT.

Ten or more counts support this clonotype. The chain employs TRBV7-2 and TRBJ1-5; a weak D match, TRBD1 (5 bases). CDR1 and CDR2 from the germline V gene are SGHTA and FQGNSA. Trimming pared 7 bases from V and 6 bases from J, leaving 16 bases between. There are 14 residues in the CDR3. CDR3: CASTSSGGIQPQHF. The DNA of the CDR3 is TGTGCCAGCACCTCTAGTGGGGGAATTCAGCCCCAGCATTTT.

This clonotype was detected ten times or more. The chain employs TRBV12-3 or TRBV12-4 and TRBJ2-4; TRBD1 is a possible D gene (5 bases). Trimming cost V 2 bases and J 0 bases, with 14 bases left between them. The CDR3 has 17 residues. CDR3 coding DNA: TGTGCCAGCAGTTTAAAGGGGCAGCCCATAGCCAAAAACATTCAGTACTTC. Translated: CASSLKGQPIAKNIQYF.

The V and J genes are TRBV10-3 and TRBJ2-7, with 7 bases that match TRBD2. J lost 0 bases, V lost 4 bases, and 12 bases had no gene match. Germline V lookup: CDR1 ENHRY, CDR2 SYGVKD. The CDR3 is made up of 17 amino acids. CDR3 sequence: CAISGPGEGNPSYEQYF. The CDR3 region has the DNA TGTGCCATCAGTGGGCCCGGGGAGGGTAATCCCTCCTACGAGCAGTACTTC.

On this clonotype: A much bigger clone sits one base away, suggesting this may be a read error. No conserved phenylalanine or tryptophan is present at the end of the CDR3, so a read error is the likely explanation. DNA of the CDR3: TGTGCCAGCAGTTTTGGCACCGGGGAGCTGTTTTGT. As protein: CASSFGTGELFC. This sequence joins TRBV12-3 or TRBV12-4 and TRBJ2-2; D is ambiguous. V was trimmed by 3 bases and J by 4 bases, leaving 3 bases between them. The CDR3 has 12 amino acids.

The rearrangement uses TRBV7-9 and TRBJ2-3, with 11 bases that match TRBD2. Trimming took 1 base from V and 2 from J; bases not matched to a gene: 14. CDR1 is SEHNR, CDR2 FQNEAQ, per germline (reference sequence). The CDR3 has 20 residues. The CDR3 DNA follows: TGTGCCAGCAGCTTAGAATTTCCTAGCGGGGGGTTTCGGAACACAGATACGCAGTATTTT. Translation: CASSLEFPSGGFRNTDTQYF.

There are many counts of this clonotype. A read error may produce the germline difference seen at one junction end. The CDR3 protein is CASSSKRITDTQYF. The DNA of the CDR3 is TGTGCTAGCAGCTCCAAGCGGATCACAGATACGCAGTATTTT. The chain carries TRBV7-7 and TRBJ2-3; the D gene is possibly TRBD2 (5 bases). CDR1 is SSHAT, CDR2 FNYEAQ, per germline (reference sequence). CDR3 length: 14 amino acids.